One and the same sample provided the 13 T cell receptor beta chains below, sequenced in a study of shared clonotypes between healthy human individuals. Naive CD8 isolation took CD45RO-negative cells positively selected for CCR7 and excluded terminally differentiated effector memory CD45RA+ cells. Generated by immunoSEQ multiplex PCR, the TCRdb table keeps only in-frame clones and is missing some. Of some 2 million clones listed, roughly 95% are singletons. The sequenced sample was naive CD8+ T cells sorted from blood. These receptors were collected from a man younger than 30 in good health.

The chain joins TRBV30 to TRBJ1-4, with D perhaps matching TRBD1 (6 bases). From germline, CDR1 is GTSNPN and CDR2 SVGIG (reference sequence). V dropped 3 bases and J dropped 12 bases, with 14 bases sitting between them. This CDR3 is built from 12 residues. The CDR3 sequence is CAWSVSGEELFF. The DNA of the CDR3 is TGTGCCTGGAGCGTCTCAGGGGAAGAACTGTTTTTT.

Points on this clone: This sample also contains other DNA sequences that code for the same CDR3. This sequence joins TRBV28 and TRBJ1-1, with D perhaps matching TRBD1 (6 bases). The CDR3 extends over 14 amino acids. Germline V lookup: CDR1 MDHEN, CDR2 SYDVKM. V was cut by 2 bases and J by 4 bases, with 11 bases left in between. The CDR3 region has the DNA TGTGCCAGCAGTTTAAGGGGGAGGGGCACTGAAGCTTTCTTT. Amino acids: CASSLRGRGTEAFF.

The chain uses TRBV7-9 and TRBJ2-7; 10 nucleotides line up with TRBD1. Germline CDR1 reads SEHNR; CDR2 reads FQNEAQ (reference sequence). The CDR3 spans 17 residues. V was clipped by 2 bases and J by 1 base; unmatched bases: 8. Written as DNA, the CDR3 is TGTGCCAGCAGCTTATTGACAGGGGGCGCGGGGTCCTACGAGCAGTACTTC. Its translation is CASSLLTGGAGSYEQYF.

The V and J genes are TRBV29-1 and TRBJ2-5; D remains ambiguous. The CDR3 runs to 13 residues. The germline gives CDR1 SQVTM, CDR2 ANQGSEA. Between the trimmed V and J ends, which lost 3 bases and 4 bases, there was a span of 12 bases. CDR3 region: CSVDHPAGETQYF. In DNA form, the CDR3 reads TGCAGCGTTGACCACCCGGCTGGAGAGACCCAGTACTTC.

In this sample, this clone turned up once. The chain joins TRBV30 to TRBJ1-4, with D possibly being TRBD1 (6 bases). Germline CDR1 and CDR2: GTSNPN and SVGIG (reference sequence). CDR3 size: 18 residues. V dropped 4 bases and J dropped 0 bases, with 21 bases sitting between them. CDR3 protein: CAWIHRERQAATNEKLFF. The CDR3 nucleotides are TGTGCCTGGATACACAGAGAAAGACAGGCGGCAACTAATGAAAAACTGTTTTTT.

V usage is TRBV13 and J usage is TRBJ1-3; D ambiguous. Trimming left V 4 bases short and J 0 bases short, with 13 bases between. The CDR3 length is 16 residues. Germline-derived CDR1 and CDR2 are PRHDT and FYEKMQ (reference sequence). CDR3 protein: CASSSLDGSSGNTIYF. CDR3 in DNA: TGTGCCAGCAGCTCGTTGGACGGTAGCTCTGGAAACACCATATATTTT.

Here the CDR3 reads CATGQEINQPQHF. In DNA form, the CDR3 reads TGTGCCACGGGACAGGAAATCAATCAGCCCCAGCATTTT. The chain has TRBV15 and TRBJ1-5; 8 bases match TRBD1. Germline trimming cut 9 bases from V and 3 bases from J; bases unmatched to any gene: 4. This CDR3 contains 13 residues. Germline V CDR1 and CDR2: LNHNV, YYDKDF (reference sequence).

This chain joins TRBV5-6 and TRBJ2-7, with D maybe TRBD2 (5 bases). V was cut by 4 bases and J by 2 bases, with 16 bases left in between. The CDR3 loop spans 15 amino acids. Germline V gene data show CDR1 as SGHDT and CDR2 as YYEEEE. CDR3 sequence: CASSEGYSQAYEQYF. CDR3 nucleotide sequence: TGTGCCAGCAGCGAGGGTTACAGTCAGGCCTACGAGCAGTACTTC.

There are many counts of this clone. The chain uses TRBV2 and TRBJ1-5; 12 bases align to TRBD1. The germline V gene encodes CDR1 SNHLY and CDR2 FYNNEI. There are 15 residues in the CDR3. V lost 6 bases, J lost 5 bases, and 5 bases stayed unmatched. Here the CDR3 DNA reads TGTGCCAGCAGCCCAGGGACAGGGGGCCATCAGCCCCAGCATTTT. Translation gives CASSPGTGGHQPQHF.

The chain carries TRBV5-8 and TRBJ2-7; 12 nucleotides agree with TRBD1. CDR1 and CDR2 from the germline V gene are SGHTS and YDEGEE. The CDR3 length is 15 residues. The ends lost 4 bases at V and 3 bases at J; junction bases unmatched: 5. The CDR3 sequence is CASSGGQGAIYEQYF. For the CDR3, the DNA is TGTGCCAGCAGCGGGGGACAGGGGGCAATCTACGAGCAGTACTTC.

V and J are TRBV2 and TRBJ1-5, with D hard to call. Germline CDR1 reads SNHLY; CDR2 reads FYNNEI. V lost 2 bases, J lost 0 bases, and 11 bases lay in between. This CDR3 is built from 16 residues. CDR3 in DNA: TGTGCCAGCAGTGAATTGCATTCGGGTAGCAATCAGCCCCAGCATTTT. Protein product: CASSELHSGSNQPQHF.

V and J are TRBV28 and TRBJ1-2, with D unresolved. In germline, CDR1 is MDHEN, CDR2 SYDVKM. This CDR3 has 13 amino acids. The V end was cut by 5 bases, the J end by 1 base, with 8 bases between. The CDR3 DNA reads TGTGCCAGCAGTGTACTTTTTAACTATGGCTACACCTTC. Its protein product is CASSVLFNYGYTF.

The rearrangement uses TRBV28 and TRBJ2-3; 7 nucleotides match TRBD2. The V segment lost 5 bases and the J segment 0 bases; nucleotides outside the gene matches: 17. There are 19 residues in the CDR3. Germline values: CDR1 MDHEN, CDR2 SYDVKM. The CDR3 nucleotides read TGTGCCAGCAGTCGTGAGCCACTAACTAGCGCCCATAGCACAGATACGCAGTATTTT. It is translated as CASSREPLTSAHSTDTQYF.